The rows below give T cell receptor beta chains drawn from one sample of a study of T cells in Graves' hyperthyroidism and ophthalmopathy. TCRdb re-called the multiplex PCR reads with MiXCR, one entry per CDR3 protein. The table has around 300,000 distinct CDR3 sequences, roughly 15% seen once; the top ten hold 30% to 35%. Sequencing used blood. The origin of the receptors is a woman aged 45-60 years with Graves' hyperthyroidism that later progressed to Graves' ophthalmopathy. CDR3s leave out the opening cysteine and the closing phenylalanine or tryptophan. Each record gives: V gene, J gene, clone size, CDR3 protein. The size entry is marked missing in some rows and otherwise reads once, few, many or a size class.

v_call: TRBV9; j_call: TRBJ2-7; clone_size: many; cdr3_aa: ASSAGGLAGEGEQY
v_call: TRBV5-6; j_call: TRBJ2-1; clone_size: many; cdr3_aa: ASSLAGFLNEQF
v_call: TRBV20-1; j_call: TRBJ2-3; clone_size: -; cdr3_aa: SAYRGLGSDTQY
v_call: TRBV6-2/TRBV6-3; j_call: TRBJ2-7; clone_size: many; cdr3_aa: ASGFWSSEQY
v_call: TRBV10-3; j_call: TRBJ2-1; clone_size: few; cdr3_aa: AISGRGRISYNEQF
v_call: TRBV7-9; j_call: TRBJ2-1; clone_size: -; cdr3_aa: ASSESSGGANEQF
v_call: TRBV11-2; j_call: TRBJ2-5; clone_size: many; cdr3_aa: ASQLDRPQETQY
v_call: TRBV6-6; j_call: TRBJ1-2; clone_size: many; cdr3_aa: ASSYVPGTGTNGYT
v_call: TRBV28; j_call: TRBJ2-7; clone_size: many; cdr3_aa: ASSLGGPPYEQY
v_call: TRBV20-1; j_call: TRBJ2-3; clone_size: many; cdr3_aa: SASGGGDSTDTQY
v_call: TRBV30; j_call: TRBJ1-1; clone_size: many; cdr3_aa: AWAPWSTEAF
v_call: TRBV13; j_call: TRBJ2-1; clone_size: -; cdr3_aa: ASSPRGGEEQF
v_call: TRBV12-3/TRBV12-4; j_call: TRBJ2-3; clone_size: many; cdr3_aa: ASSPSEYSTDTQY
v_call: TRBV28; j_call: TRBJ2-3; clone_size: many; cdr3_aa: ASSLAGRSSTDTQY
v_call: TRBV18; j_call: TRBJ1-5; clone_size: few; cdr3_aa: ASSPQGRDQPQH
v_call: TRBV11-2; j_call: TRBJ1-4; clone_size: -; cdr3_aa: ASSSVRSNEKLF